Listed here are 27 T cell receptor beta chains from one sample, sequenced in a study of Graves' ophthalmopathy and Graves' hyperthyroidism. Transcripts of RNA were the source for amplifying TCR beta CDR3 regions. Scientists carried out first-round RT-PCR using HTBI primers and then a second-round multiplex PCR. Using its own MiXCR run on the multiplex PCR reads, TCRdb lists one record per CDR3 protein. The sample records roughly 300,000 distinct CDR3 sequences, about a sixth being singletons. The sequenced sample consisted of peripheral blood. The receptors stem from an adult man with Graves' ophthalmopathy.

This clonotype was counted many times. The CDR3 nucleotides are TGTGCCATCAGTGAGTCGACGTGGGGACAGGGGGTAACCAAAAACATTCAGTACTTC. Amino acids: CAISESTWGQGVTKNIQYF. The chain has TRBV10-3 and TRBJ2-4; 11 bases are shared with TRBD1. The V gene's germline CDR1 is ENHRY and CDR2 SYGVKD. The V gene end was trimmed by 0 bases and the J gene end by 2 bases; junction bases not matched to a gene: 9. The CDR3 covers 19 residues.

This clonotype appeared many times. J is TRBJ2-7 and V is TRBV7-8; 14 bases match TRBD2. The CDR3 has 21 amino acids. V trimming: 3 bases; J trimming: 2 bases; junction bases outside the gene matches: 18. Germline assignment: CDR1 SGHVS and CDR2 FQNEAQ. The CDR3 DNA sequence: TGTGCCAGCAGCTTTTATCGCCAACCGGGACTAGCGGGGGCGGCGGCCTACGAGCAGTACTTC. Amino acid sequence: CASSFYRQPGLAGAAAYEQYF.

This clonotype was detected many times. The rearrangement uses TRBV10-3 and TRBJ1-2; D unclear. CDR3 size: 11 residues. Germline V CDR1 and CDR2: ENHRY, SYGVKD. Trimming took 1 base from V and 8 from J, leaving 5 bases between them. CDR3 sequence (DNA): TGTGCCATCAGTGAGTTCTGGGGCTACACCTTC. It specifies CAISEFWGYTF.

This clonotype was counted many times. The CDR3 bases are TGCAGCGTTGACCAGGACGAGCTGGGCACCGGGGAGCTGTTTTTT. Its translation: CSVDQDELGTGELFF. The V gene is TRBV29-1, the J gene TRBJ2-2; no clear D. Germline V gene sequence: CDR1 SQVTM, CDR2 ANQGSEA. CDR3 length equals 15 residues. The V gene lost 3 bases and the J gene lost 4 bases, with 15 bases spanning the gap.

This clonotype was seen at least ten times. A read error may produce the germline difference seen at one junction end. The genes are TRBV18 and TRBJ1-1; D gene ambiguous. The CDR3 contains 12 residues. Looked up from germline, CDR1 is KGHSH and CDR2 is LQKENI. CDR3: CAGSPAQTEAFF. DNA of the CDR3: TGTGCCGGCTCACCGGCCCAGACTGAAGCTTTCTTT.

This clonotype was observed at least ten times. The CDR3 loop is CATNPPGGVEQYF. DNA of the CDR3: TGTGCCACCAACCCCCCCGGAGGGGTCGAGCAGTACTTC. The chain links TRBV15 to TRBJ2-7; possibly TRBD2 for D (6 bases). The length of the CDR3 is 13 residues. CDR1 and CDR2 from the germline V gene are LNHNV and YYDKDF (reference sequence). The ends were cut back, 7 bases at V and 6 bases at J, with 16 bases in the middle.

This clonotype has a count of ten or more. The chain recombines TRBV19 with TRBJ2-7; TRBD2 matches 8 bases. The ends lost 4 bases at V and 2 bases at J; junction bases unmatched: 10. The CDR3 totals 16 residues. CDR1 is LNHDA, CDR2 SQIVND, per germline (reference sequence). The CDR3 here is CASSNFPTSATYEQYF. In DNA, the CDR3 is TGTGCCAGTAGTAACTTCCCGACTAGCGCGACCTACGAGCAGTACTTC.

V and J are TRBV12-3 or TRBV12-4 and TRBJ1-1; D ambiguous. V was cut by 4 bases and J by 7 bases, with 16 bases left in between. This CDR3 contains 14 residues. The CDR3 sequence: CASSSLQDLNEAFF. The CDR3, as DNA: TGTGCCAGCAGTTCACTACAAGACTTAAATGAAGCTTTCTTT.

This clonotype came up many times. The V call is TRBV30, the J call TRBJ1-6; D might be TRBD1 (6 bases). The CDR3 runs 15 residues. Looked up from germline, CDR1 is GTSNPN and CDR2 is SVGIG (reference sequence). Trimming shortened V by 0 bases and J by 6 bases, and 12 bases separated the two germline ends. The CDR3 is CAWSVWGARNSPLHF. For the CDR3, the DNA is TGTGCCTGGAGTGTTTGGGGGGCGCGTAATTCACCCCTCCACTTT.

This clonotype appeared many times. This chain uses TRBV3-1 with TRBJ2-7; 7 bases are a match to TRBD2. V shed 0 bases and J 2 bases; nucleotides not matched to a gene: 7. CDR1 is LGHDT and CDR2 is YNNKEL in the germline V gene (reference sequence). The CDR3 extends over 16 amino acids. The CDR3 sequence: CASSQDFRREPYEQYF. Here the CDR3 DNA reads TGTGCCAGCAGCCAAGATTTCAGGCGGGAGCCCTACGAGCAGTACTTC.

This clonotype was seen many times. The rearrangement uses TRBV11-2 and TRBJ1-3; no firm D call. Between the trimmed V and J ends, which lost 5 bases and 0 bases, there was a span of 14 bases. The CDR3 covers 16 residues. Germline assignment: CDR1 SGHAT and CDR2 FQNNGV. CDR3 residues: CASSPWGYFSGNTIYF. In DNA, the CDR3 is TGTGCCAGCAGCCCATGGGGTTACTTCTCTGGAAACACCATATATTTT.

This clonotype was found many times. The CDR3 DNA sequence: TGTGCCAGCAGGGGGACAGGGGGCCTGGGTCGGCCCCAGCATTTT. It encodes CASRGTGGLGRPQHF. The V and J genes are TRBV6-2 or TRBV6-3 and TRBJ1-5, with TRBD1 matching 12 bases. The V gene end was trimmed by 6 bases and the J gene end by 9 bases; junction bases not matched to a gene: 9. Looked up from germline, CDR1 is MNHEY and CDR2 is SVGEGT. The CDR3 spans 15 residues.

This clonotype was seen repeatedly, ten times or more. The chain uses TRBV6-5 and TRBJ2-7; the D is unclear. The CDR3 is 15 residues long. Germline V gene lookup returns CDR1 MNHEY and CDR2 SVGAGI. V lost 0 bases and J lost 7, with 16 bases in between. CDR3 sequence (DNA): TGTGCCAGCAGTTACTCGACGGCAGGCCTGTTGGAGCAGTACTTC. Amino acids: CASSYSTAGLLEQYF.

This clonotype appeared many times. The CDR3 loop is CSARDEGEAFF. The CDR3 nucleotides are TGCAGTGCTAGAGATGAGGGAGAAGCTTTCTTT. This sequence joins TRBV20-1 and TRBJ1-1; D remains unclear. Germline CDR1 reads DFQATT; CDR2 reads SNEGSKA (reference sequence). Trimming pared 0 bases from V and 8 bases from J, leaving 7 bases between. The CDR3 totals 11 residues.

Many counts were recorded for this clonotype. The genes are TRBV27 and TRBJ1-1, with D unresolved. This CDR3 has 14 residues. Germline CDR1 and CDR2: MNHEY and SMNVEV (reference sequence). V shed 3 bases and J shed 0 bases, with 8 bases lying between them. Here the CDR3 DNA reads TGTGCCAGCAGTTTGGTCGGAATGAACACTGAAGCTTTCTTT. Translation: CASSLVGMNTEAFF.

The chain links TRBV6-5 to TRBJ1-6; 11 bases align to TRBD1. Trimming cost V 4 bases and J 1 base; bases outside gene matches: 9. CDR1 and CDR2 from the germline V gene are MNHEY and SVGAGI. This CDR3 region has 19 residues. CDR3 coding DNA: TGTGCCAGCAGTTCGATCCGGACAGGGGGCCTTTCCTATAATTCACCCCTCCACTTT. Encoded protein: CASSSIRTGGLSYNSPLHF.

This clonotype was detected many times. V usage is TRBV6-1 and J usage is TRBJ1-2; 10 positions agree with TRBD1. The CDR3 spans 16 residues. Germline-derived CDR1 and CDR2 are MNHNS and SASEGT. With V trimmed by 7 bases and J by 1 base, 9 bases remained unmatched. The CDR3 nucleotides are TGTGCCAGCACCAACATCCGGACAGGGGGTAACTATGGCTACACCTTC. Protein product: CASTNIRTGGNYGYTF.

The sample holds many counts of this clonotype. As DNA, the CDR3 is TGTGCCTGGAGTGTTGGCGGGCCGAGCTCCTACGAGCAGTACTTC. As protein: CAWSVGGPSSYEQYF. The V gene is TRBV30, the J gene TRBJ2-7; D is perhaps TRBD2 (5 bases). The CDR3 sequence is 15 residues long. Trimming took off 0 bases at V and 0 bases at J, with 12 bases between the two ends. Germline CDR1 GTSNPN, CDR2 SVGIG (reference sequence).

The chain employs TRBV28 and TRBJ1-1, with 8 bases matching TRBD1. Trimming at V came to 5 bases and at J to 11 bases, leaving 7 bases not matched to a gene. From germline, CDR1 is MDHEN and CDR2 SYDVKM. CDR3 length: 12 amino acids. Here the CDR3 DNA reads TGTGCCAGCAGTATAACAGGGGGAGAGGCTTTCTTT. Encoded protein: CASSITGGEAFF.

This clonotype was detected ten times or more. The chain uses TRBV15 and TRBJ2-7, with D possibly TRBD1 on 5 matching bases. Germline V lookup: CDR1 LNHNV, CDR2 YYDKDF (reference sequence). V lost 1 base and J lost 0, with 7 bases in between. This CDR3 is 14 amino acids long. The CDR3 DNA is TGTGCCACCAGCAGAGGCAGGGCCTCCTACGAGCAGTACTTC. As protein: CATSRGRASYEQYF.

In its sample, this clonotype was seen many times. CDR3 residues: CASSLGGHGYTF. The CDR3 DNA reads TGTGCCAGCAGCTTAGGGGGCCATGGCTACACCTTC. The chain joins TRBV7-9 to TRBJ1-2; D perhaps matches TRBD1 (5 bases). Germline V CDR1 and CDR2: SEHNR, FQNEAQ (reference sequence). The CDR3 runs 12 residues. The V end lost 1 base, the J end lost 6 bases, and 6 bases lay between the germline ends.

This clonotype has at least ten counts. The rearrangement links TRBV19 to TRBJ1-1; D is ambiguous. The CDR3 covers 14 residues. Germline V gene data show CDR1 as LNHDA and CDR2 as SQIVND (reference sequence). Trimming cost V 3 bases and J 1 base, with 9 bases left between them. Written as DNA, the CDR3 is TGTGCCAGTAGTATCCAACACACGAACACTGAAGCTTTCTTT. It codes for CASSIQHTNTEAFF.

The chain employs TRBV12-3 or TRBV12-4 and TRBJ1-2, with D maybe TRBD1 (6 bases). The CDR3 runs to 14 residues. The V and J ends lost 7 bases and 8 bases respectively, with 20 bases between them. CDR3 nucleotide sequence: TGTGCCAGCATCTCACGCCGGGGGGCGCCGGGCTACACCTTC. Its protein is CASISRRGAPGYTF.

This clonotype was seen repeatedly, ten times or more. This chain uses TRBV7-8 with TRBJ1-3; D uncertain. The V end lost 2 bases, the J end lost 3 bases, and 14 bases lay between the germline ends. The CDR3 is 16 residues long. From germline, CDR1 is SGHVS and CDR2 FQNEAQ. This chain's CDR3 is CASSLMIGRDGNTIYF. The CDR3 coding sequence is TGTGCCAGCAGCTTAATGATAGGCAGAGATGGAAACACCATATATTTT.

V usage is TRBV4-1 and J usage is TRBJ1-1, with D perhaps matching TRBD1 (6 bases). The V and J ends lost 1 base and 3 bases respectively, with 12 bases between them. CDR1 and CDR2 (germline): MGHRA, YSYEKL. The CDR3 has 15 residues. Here the CDR3 DNA reads TGCGCCAGCAGCCAAGGATATCCAGGGGACACTGAAGCTTTCTTT. The encoded protein is CASSQGYPGDTEAFF.

This clonotype was detected ten times or more. V usage is TRBV24-1 and J usage is TRBJ2-2; 8 positions agree with TRBD1. From germline, CDR1 is KGHDR and CDR2 SFDVKD. The ends lost 4 bases at V and 1 base at J; junction bases unmatched: 7. This CDR3 comprises 17 residues. CDR3 sequence (DNA): TGTGCCACCAGTGACATGGACAGGGCGAAGAACACCGGGGAGCTGTTTTTT. Residues: CATSDMDRAKNTGELFF.

Ten or more counts support this clonotype. The chain links TRBV11-2 to TRBJ1-1; D gene unclear. The CDR3 consists of 16 residues. Germline CDR1 is SGHAT and CDR2 is FQNNGV. Deletions cut 5 bases from V and 1 base from J, with 17 bases between. The CDR3 bases are TGTGCCAGCAGCCGCACCCTCCTTACATCGAACACTGAAGCTTTCTTT. Its protein product is CASSRTLLTSNTEAFF.